This paragraph reports one T cell receptor beta chain. This sample was included in a study of blood T cell repertoires in COVID-19. Study summary: Donors in the United States, Italy and Spain gave samples during acute or convalescent COVID-19. T cells, B-cell-depleted T cells, or PBMCs provided the cDNA or gDNA that served as material.

As handled by the study authors: Using reference gene primer amplification, nucleated cell counts were estimated. This table comes from immunoSEQ multiplex PCR, and its TCRdb copy is limited to in-frame clones, with some not included. That table gives V, J and clone size, and the DNA gave D and trimming. In the table there are roughly 280,000 clones, around four fifths of which are singletons. CDR1 and CDR2 (germline): SNHLY, FYNNEI. The CDR3 has 15 amino acids. Trimming took 6 bases from V and 5 from J; bases not matched to a gene: 8. Sequencing used peripheral blood. This TCR was sampled from a man between 60 and 70 years old who had recovered from COVID-19. This sequence joins TRBV2 and TRBJ2-2; 8 bases fit TRBD1. The CDR3, as DNA: TGTGCCAGCAGGCTAGACAGGGGCATTACCGGGGAGCTGTTTTTT. This gives the protein CASRLDRGITGELFF.